The 26 T cell receptor beta chains reported below all come from one sample, sequenced in a study of T cells in Graves' hyperthyroidism and ophthalmopathy. RNA transcripts provided the source from which TCR beta CDR3 regions were amplified. Using the HTBI primer set, a first-round RT-PCR was run on the TCR CDR3. Each CDR3 protein gets one entry after TCRdb re-called the multiplex PCR reads with MiXCR. This sample carries 550,000 to 650,000 distinct CDR3 sequences, 13% to 15% of them seen once, and the ten largest clones take roughly 13%. Sequencing used blood. The receptor source for this set is a woman in her 40s with Graves' hyperthyroidism.

The CDR3 nucleotides read TGCAGCGCCCGTTCCGGCGAAAGCCACACCGGGGAGCTGTTTTTT. Encoded protein: CSARSGESHTGELFF. The genes are TRBV29-1 and TRBJ2-2; no reliable D call. There are 15 residues in the CDR3. The V end was cut by 7 bases, the J end by 3 bases, with 18 bases between. Per germline, CDR1 SQVTM and CDR2 ANQGSEA.

This clonotype was picked up a small number of times. The V call is TRBV14, the J call TRBJ1-5; D ambiguous. CDR1 and CDR2 from the germline V gene are SGHDN and FVKESK. This CDR3 region has 16 residues. V lost 0 bases and J 1 base, leaving 10 bases between the germline ends. Written as DNA, the CDR3 is TGTGCCAGCAGCCAAGACGGCGTTCGGAGCAATCAGCCCCAGCATTTT. It codes for CASSQDGVRSNQPQHF.

This clonotype was found many times. The chain uses TRBV27 and TRBJ1-2; 10 bases line up with TRBD1. The CDR3 has 15 amino acids. V dropped 0 bases and J dropped 6; count of bases not matched to a gene: 4. The V gene's germline CDR1 is MNHEY and CDR2 SMNVEV (reference sequence). The CDR3 loop reads CASSLSTGGTHGYTF. Here the CDR3 DNA reads TGTGCCAGCAGTTTATCGACAGGGGGCACCCATGGCTACACCTTC.

This clonotype was recorded many times. The chain recombines TRBV7-8 with TRBJ2-7; 9 bases agree with TRBD2. Germline V CDR1 and CDR2: SGHVS, FQNEAQ. CDR3 size: 16 residues. V lost 4 bases and J lost 7; bases outside the gene matches: 14. In nucleotides, the CDR3 is TGTGCCAGCAGCTATGCCCGGGCGGGAGGGCGGCAAGAGCAGTACTTC. This translates into CASSYARAGGRQEQYF.

This clonotype was detected only a few times. The chain uses TRBV19 and TRBJ2-6, with 8 bases identical to TRBD1. The V gene end was trimmed by 5 bases and the J gene end by 4 bases; junction bases not matched to a gene: 10. The CDR3 loop spans 17 amino acids. Germline CDR1 is LNHDA and CDR2 is SQIVND (reference sequence). DNA of the CDR3: TGTGCCAGTAGTCCCACGGACAGGGCGGGGGGGGCCAACGTCCTGACTTTC. The encoded protein is CASSPTDRAGGANVLTF.

V gene TRBV7-2 combines with J gene TRBJ2-5; 10 bases line up with TRBD2. This CDR3 spans 17 amino acids. CDR1 SGHTA and CDR2 FQGNSA come from the germline V gene. V trimming: 1 base; J trimming: 1 base; junction bases outside the gene matches: 6. The CDR3 nucleotides read TGTGCCAGCAGCTTAGTCGCTAGCGGGGGCTCCCAAGAGACCCAGTACTTC. This sequence encodes CASSLVASGGSQETQYF.

This clonotype was seen at least ten times. The rearrangement links TRBV28 to TRBJ1-6, with D tentatively TRBD1 (6 bases). The CDR3 covers 14 residues. Trimming removed 9 bases at V and 4 bases at J, with 13 bases between. Germline CDR1 MDHEN, CDR2 SYDVKM. Written as DNA, the CDR3 is TGTGCCAGTTCCGGGACAACTTATAATTCACCCCTCCACTTT. Translating gives CASSGTTYNSPLHF.

V gene TRBV10-2 combines with J gene TRBJ2-1, with 7 bases lining up with TRBD1. The germline gives CDR1 WSHSY, CDR2 SAAADI. The CDR3 is 17 amino acids. The V gene end was trimmed by 6 bases and the J gene end by 8 bases; junction bases not matched to a gene: 19. The CDR3 bases are TGCGCCAGCAGGGAAGGACAGGCGGTTGTGATTTTCGATGAGCAGTTCTTC. Translating gives CASREGQAVVIFDEQFF.

This clonotype was recorded many times. The rearrangement links TRBV20-1 to TRBJ1-1; TRBD1 might be the D (6 bases). Germline V gene lookup returns CDR1 DFQATT and CDR2 SNEGSKA (reference sequence). This CDR3 contains 14 residues. The germline V and J ends were trimmed by 0 bases and 2 bases, with 10 bases remaining between them. CDR3 region: CSARDIRGNTEAFF. The CDR3 nucleotides are TGCAGTGCTAGAGATATCAGGGGAAACACTGAAGCTTTCTTT.

This clonotype was observed many times. DNA for the CDR3: TGTGCCAGCAGCTTAGAAGGAGGAAACACCATATATTTT. This codes for CASSLEGGNTIYF. The rearrangement joins TRBV7-9 to TRBJ1-3; no reliable D call. Trimming took off 1 base at V and 4 bases at J, with 5 bases between the two ends. From germline, CDR1 is SEHNR and CDR2 FQNEAQ (reference sequence). This CDR3 is 13 amino acids long.

This chain joins TRBV14 and TRBJ1-2, with a weak D call TRBD1 (5 bases). The CDR3 totals 14 residues. In germline, CDR1 is SGHDN, CDR2 FVKESK. V lost 6 bases, J lost 4 bases, and 15 bases lay in between. The CDR3: CASSPQGWSYGYTF. The CDR3 DNA reads TGTGCCAGCAGTCCCCAGGGATGGAGCTATGGCTACACCTTC.

This clonotype was recorded many times. This sequence joins TRBV10-3 and TRBJ1-2, with 9 bases aligning to TRBD1. The ends lost 3 bases at V and 6 bases at J; junction bases unmatched: 11. The CDR3 is 16 amino acids. Per germline, CDR1 ENHRY and CDR2 SYGVKD. The CDR3 DNA is TGTGCCATCAGTGAACCCCTACAGGGGGCTTCTCATGGCTACACCTTC. Amino acid sequence: CAISEPLQGASHGYTF.

This clonotype was observed many times. This chain links TRBV3-1 with TRBJ2-2, with D hard to call. V lost 0 bases to trimming and J lost 7 bases, with 12 bases between them. CDR1 is LGHDT, CDR2 YNNKEL, per germline (reference sequence). The length of the CDR3 is 15 residues. CDR3 nucleotide sequence: TGTGCCAGCAGCCAAGATAACCGGGTAGGCGGGGAGCTGTTTTTT. It is translated as CASSQDNRVGGELFF. Together with reference TRBV3-1 and TRBJ2-2, the CDR3 gives the full variable domain: DTAVSQTPKYLVTQMGNDKSIKCEQNLGHDTMYWYKQDSKKFLKIMFSYNNKELIINETVPNRFSPKSPDKAHLNLHINSLELGDSAVYFCASSQDNRVGGELFFGEGSRLTVL.

This clonotype was seen ten or more times. V usage is TRBV12-3 or TRBV12-4 and J usage is TRBJ2-5, with D tentatively TRBD1 or TRBD2 (5 bases each). V shed 3 bases and J shed 4 bases, with 12 bases lying between them. The CDR3 has 14 amino acids. The CDR3 protein is CASSFGLGGETQYF. CDR3 nucleotide sequence: TGTGCCAGCAGTTTCGGCCTTGGGGGAGAGACCCAGTACTTC.

This rearrangement joins TRBV5-1 to TRBJ2-4; TRBD2 matches 12 bases. The J segment lost 8 bases and the V segment lost 1 base, leaving 7 bases of the junction unmatched. This CDR3 is 16 amino acids long. From germline, CDR1 is SGHRS and CDR2 YFSETQ. The CDR3 region has the DNA TGCGCCAGCAGCTTGCCCAAGACTAGCGGGAGTGACATTCAGTACTTC. Translation gives CASSLPKTSGSDIQYF.

This clonotype was found many times. The chain combines TRBV7-8 with TRBJ2-1, with TRBD2 identical over 11 bases. Looked up from germline, CDR1 is SGHVS and CDR2 is FQNEAQ. V shed 1 base and J 6 bases; nucleotides not matched to a gene: 5. The CDR3 loop spans 16 amino acids. The CDR3 here is CASSLETLAGGNEQFF. In DNA, the CDR3 is TGTGCCAGCAGCTTAGAGACCCTAGCGGGAGGCAATGAGCAGTTCTTC.

This rearrangement joins TRBV7-2 to TRBJ1-2, with 7 bases lining up with TRBD1. CDR1 is SGHTA and CDR2 is FQGNSA in the germline V gene. This CDR3 spans 14 amino acids. Losses at the gene ends were 5 bases for V and 6 bases for J; bases not matched to a gene: 9. CDR3 DNA: TGTGCCAGCAGCCCCGGTGAGGGGGCTAATGGCTACACCTTC. Translation gives CASSPGEGANGYTF.

This clonotype has a handful of counts. The chain links TRBV7-2 to TRBJ2-7; 8 bases agree with TRBD2. V shed 3 bases, J shed 5 bases, and the junction held 6 bases outside the gene matches. CDR3 length: 14 residues. The germline V gene has CDR1 SGHTA and CDR2 FQGNSA. The CDR3 nucleotides are TGTGCCAGCAGCTTTGGGCGGGAGGACCACGAGCAGTACTTC. It yields the protein CASSFGREDHEQYF.

This clonotype was seen many times. V is TRBV7-3 and J is TRBJ2-5; D unclear. The CDR3 extends over 13 amino acids. Trimming removed 5 bases from V and 2 bases from J, with 9 bases in between. Germline V CDR1 and CDR2: SGHTA, FQGTGA. The CDR3 DNA sequence: TGTGCCAGCAGCGCCAGTCAGCAAGAGACCCAGTACTTC. Amino acids: CASSASQQETQYF.

There are many counts of this clonotype. The chain couples TRBV20-1 to TRBJ2-5, with 14 bases that match TRBD2. Germline trimming cut 6 bases from V and 0 bases from J; bases unmatched to any gene: 9. This CDR3 region has 17 residues. The germline CDR1 and CDR2 sequences are DFQATT and SNEGSKA (reference sequence). CDR3 bases: TGCAGTGCAACTAGGACTAGCGGGGGGAATAACCAAGAGACCCAGTACTTC. Its protein is CSATRTSGGNNQETQYF.

This clonotype was seen a few times. The gene calls are TRBV30 and TRBJ2-7, with 7 bases matching TRBD1. Germline lookup yields CDR1 GTSNPN and CDR2 SVGIG (reference sequence). The trim removed 1 base at V and 2 bases at J, leaving 14 bases unmatched. CDR3 length: 17 amino acids. Here the CDR3 reads CAWSGTGRQLAPYEQYF. The CDR3 nucleotides read TGTGCCTGGAGTGGGACAGGCCGCCAACTTGCCCCCTACGAGCAGTACTTC.

The table lists this clonotype with a count of one. This chain connects TRBV13 to TRBJ2-3; 14 bases agree with TRBD2. The CDR3 spans 17 residues. The J segment lost 6 bases and the V segment lost 5 bases, leaving 10 bases of the junction unmatched. Germline CDR1 is PRHDT and CDR2 is FYEKMQ (reference sequence). CDR3 residues: CASSPEGLAGVADTQYF. In nucleotides, the CDR3 is TGTGCCAGCAGCCCAGAGGGACTAGCGGGAGTGGCGGATACGCAGTATTTT.

This clonotype has just a few counts. V usage is TRBV12-3 or TRBV12-4 and J usage is TRBJ2-1; 8 bases agree with TRBD2. V shed 7 bases and J 6 bases; nucleotides not matched to a gene: 11. The CDR3 runs 15 residues. CDR3 loop: CASNGPAGVLNEQFF. The CDR3 bases are TGTGCCAGCAACGGCCCAGCGGGAGTTCTCAATGAGCAGTTCTTC.

The sample holds many counts of this clonotype. This chain joins TRBV20-1 and TRBJ2-7, with 9 nucleotides matching TRBD1. The CDR3 extends over 14 amino acids. The junction had 11 bases not matched to a gene; V was cut back by 6 bases and J by 5 bases. Germline V gene sequence: CDR1 DFQATT, CDR2 SNEGSKA (reference sequence). CDR3 residues: CSAEAGQGSHEQYF. The CDR3 nucleotides read TGCAGTGCGGAAGCGGGACAGGGTAGCCACGAGCAGTACTTC.

This chain connects TRBV19 to TRBJ1-4; no clear D. Trimming took off 5 bases at V and 4 bases at J, with 11 bases between the two ends. The length of the CDR3 is 14 residues. Germline CDR1 LNHDA, CDR2 SQIVND (reference sequence). CDR3 in amino acids: CASSFAGGNEKLFF. The CDR3 DNA is TGTGCCAGTAGTTTCGCAGGAGGTAATGAAAAACTGTTTTTT.

DNA of the CDR3: TGTGCCAGCAGCCACAACAGGGGCCGGGCTGGGAACGAGCAGTACTTC. Translated: CASSHNRGRAGNEQYF. V is TRBV7-2 and J is TRBJ2-7, with 7 nucleotides matching TRBD1. Trimming removed 5 bases from V and 5 bases from J; junction bases left unmatched: 15. The V gene's germline CDR1 is SGHTA and CDR2 FQGNSA. The CDR3 spans 16 residues. Variable domain in full (rest from reference TRBV7-2 and TRBJ2-7): GAGVSQSPSNKVTEKGKDVELRCDPISGHTALYWYRQSLGQGLEFLIYFQGNSAPDKSGLPSDRFSAERTGGSVSTLTIQRTQQEDSAVYLCASSHNRGRAGNEQYFGPGTRLTVT.